One and the same sample provided the 28 T cell receptor beta chains below, sequenced in a study of T-cell memory formation after mild COVID-19. Each CDR3 protein is one row after TCRdb ran MiXCR on the 5' RACE reads. The table shows 350,000 to 450,000 distinct CDR3 sequences, with roughly 20% occurring only once. The source material was PBMCs or a T cell subset sorted from them (not recorded which). These receptors came from an adult woman who had mild COVID-19 (a few samples of this study predate the infection). Cell type and time point are not known.

The table lists this clonotype with a few counts. The chain couples TRBV20-1 to TRBJ2-2; D is possibly TRBD1 (5 bases). V gave up 0 bases and J gave up 9 bases, with 14 bases separating them. The CDR3 consists of 14 residues. Germline V gene lookup returns CDR1 DFQATT and CDR2 SNEGSKA (reference sequence). The CDR3 DNA sequence: TGCAGTGCTAGAGATCAGGGCGGCAGAAGGGAGCTGTTTTTT. This sequence encodes CSARDQGGRRELFF.

This clonotype turned up a few times. The chain couples TRBV9 to TRBJ2-1, with TRBD2 matching over 9 bases. There are 15 residues in the CDR3. After removal of 1 base from V and 6 bases from J, the junction contained 5 bases not matched to a gene. CDR1 is SGDLS, CDR2 YYNGEE, per germline. The CDR3: CASSVRGGGFNEQFF. The CDR3 DNA follows: TGTGCCAGCAGCGTACGCGGGGGGGGCTTCAATGAGCAGTTCTTC.

The table lists this clonotype with a few counts. The chain joins TRBV12-3 or TRBV12-4 to TRBJ1-2; D gene uncertain. The germline V and J ends were trimmed by 2 bases and 6 bases, with 10 bases remaining between them. The CDR3 runs to 13 residues. CDR3 sequence reads: CASSLRFGNGYTF. The DNA of the CDR3 is TGTGCCAGCAGTTTAAGGTTCGGGAATGGCTACACCTTC.

This sequence joins TRBV19 and TRBJ1-5; 8 bases agree with TRBD1. The trim removed 3 bases at V and 4 bases at J, leaving 8 bases unmatched. CDR1 is LNHDA and CDR2 is SQIVND in the germline V gene (reference sequence). The CDR3 has 16 amino acids. Here the CDR3 reads CASSIMGTGLNQPQHF. The CDR3 bases are TGTGCCAGTAGTATTATGGGGACAGGCCTAAATCAGCCCCAGCATTTT.

This clonotype has more than one count but fewer than ten. This chain links TRBV11-2 with TRBJ2-3; D may be TRBD2 (5 bases). This CDR3 contains 16 residues. CDR1 is SGHAT, CDR2 FQNNGV, per germline. Deletions cut 6 bases from V and 2 bases from J, with 18 bases between. The CDR3 DNA reads as TGTGCCAGCAGGAACCTCCTGGGAGTGACCACAGATACGCAGTATTTT. As protein: CASRNLLGVTTDTQYF.

The V and J genes are TRBV24-1 and TRBJ1-5; D is unresolved. Trimming removed 5 bases from V and 7 bases from J, with 11 bases in between. CDR3 length: 13 residues. The germline gives CDR1 KGHDR, CDR2 SFDVKD. The CDR3 is CATSGSGEQPQHF. The CDR3 nucleotides are TGTGCCACCAGTGGAAGCGGCGAGCAGCCCCAGCATTTT.

The chain combines TRBV7-9 with TRBJ2-7; D not certain. The CDR3 is 15 amino acids. Trimming removed 1 base at V and 4 bases at J, with 14 bases between. Germline assignment: CDR1 SEHNR and CDR2 FQNEAQ (reference sequence). The CDR3: CASSLVLGSGYEQYF. CDR3 nucleotide sequence: TGTGCCAGCAGCTTAGTTTTGGGCTCCGGGTACGAGCAGTACTTC.

Only a few counts were recorded for this clonotype. This rearrangement joins TRBV6-1 to TRBJ1-5; D gene uncertain. This CDR3 has 13 amino acids. From germline, CDR1 is MNHNS and CDR2 SASEGT. V was cut by 6 bases and J by 7 bases, with 13 bases left in between. The CDR3 protein is CASRDQGYQPQHF. For the CDR3, the DNA is TGTGCCAGCAGGGATCAAGGGTACCAGCCCCAGCATTTT.

As regards this clonotype: One end of the junction varies from germline; a read error may be responsible. The chain carries TRBV2 and TRBJ2-2, with TRBD1 matching over 12 bases. The length of the CDR3 is 16 residues. Germline loops: CDR1 SNHLY, CDR2 FYNNEI. This CDR3 is CDSSEAGTGGGGELFF. As DNA, the CDR3 is TGTGACAGCAGTGAAGCGGGGACAGGGGGCGGCGGGGAGCTGTTTTTT.

The sample holds a few counts of this clonotype. The chain employs TRBV29-1 and TRBJ1-1; possible D gene TRBD1, 5 bases. Germline values: CDR1 SQVTM, CDR2 ANQGSEA. V dropped 4 bases and J dropped 1 base, with 13 bases sitting between them. The CDR3 loop spans 14 amino acids. The CDR3 region is CSVASETANTEAFF. The CDR3, as DNA: TGCAGCGTTGCGTCAGAGACAGCGAACACTGAAGCTTTCTTT.

This clonotype was detected a few times. The J gene is TRBJ2-7, the V gene TRBV25-1, with 10 positions matching TRBD2. V trimming: 0 bases; J trimming: 4 bases; junction bases outside the gene matches: 6. CDR1 is MGHDK and CDR2 is SYGVNS in the germline V gene. CDR3 length equals 16 residues. Here the CDR3 reads CASSEYGLAGVYEQYF. CDR3 coding DNA: TGTGCCAGCAGTGAATATGGCCTAGCGGGAGTGTACGAGCAGTACTTC.

This clonotype was observed a few times. The V and J genes are TRBV9 and TRBJ2-7, with D unresolved. Germline loops: CDR1 SGDLS, CDR2 YYNGEE. The ends were cut back, 3 bases at V and 3 bases at J, with 7 bases in the middle. This CDR3 comprises 12 residues. The CDR3 bases are TGTGCCAGCAGCGCCTATGGCTACGAGCAGTACTTC. It translates to CASSAYGYEQYF.

The rearrangement joins TRBV6-6 to TRBJ1-2; possibly TRBD1 for D (6 bases). The CDR3 has 13 amino acids. Germline CDR1 MNHNY, CDR2 SVGAGI (reference sequence). V shed 2 bases and J shed 8 bases, with 12 bases lying between them. As DNA, the CDR3 is TGTGCCAGCAGTTACGAGGGGGGAAGAGGCTACACCTTC. Amino acids: CASSYEGGRGYTF.

The chain couples TRBV6-5 to TRBJ2-7, with TRBD1 matching over 9 bases. The germline V gene has CDR1 MNHEY and CDR2 SVGAGI. V gave up 4 bases and J gave up 6 bases; unmatched junction bases: 13. This CDR3 is 16 amino acids long. The DNA of the CDR3 is TGTGCCAGCAGTTCGGAATTGGGACAGGGAGGCAGCGAGCAGTACTTC. It codes for CASSSELGQGGSEQYF.

The V gene is TRBV24-1, the J gene TRBJ2-5; 7 nucleotides align to TRBD1. Germline V gives CDR1 KGHDR, CDR2 SFDVKD. After removal of 4 bases from V and 4 bases from J, the junction contained 8 bases not matched to a gene. The CDR3 spans 15 residues. In DNA, the CDR3 is TGTGCCACCAGTGAAACAGACACAGGGGCAGAGACCCAGTACTTC. It specifies CATSETDTGAETQYF.

This clonotype was counted between two and nine times. As DNA, the CDR3 is TGTGCCAGCAGCCAAGTCGTGGGGAGTACTGAAGCTTTCTTT. This codes for CASSQVVGSTEAFF. The chain joins TRBV3-1 to TRBJ1-1; D is ambiguous. CDR1 is LGHDT and CDR2 is YNNKEL in the germline V gene (reference sequence). The CDR3 extends over 14 amino acids. Trimming stripped 1 base from V and 5 bases from J, with 11 bases between.

Remarks on this clonotype: An end of the junction does not agree with germline; a read error may underlie this. The chain employs TRBV6-1 and TRBJ1-1; D uncertain. CDR1 and CDR2 from the germline V gene are MNHNS and SASEGT. The CDR3 runs to 14 residues. The CDR3 spells CDSSELGVWGEAFF. The CDR3 nucleotides are TGTGACAGCAGTGAACTCGGAGTGTGGGGTGAAGCTTTCTTT.

The chain couples TRBV24-1 to TRBJ2-1, with TRBD1 identical over 11 bases. The CDR3 has 16 amino acids. The germline V gene encodes CDR1 KGHDR and CDR2 SFDVKD. The trim removed 3 bases at V and 8 bases at J, leaving 8 bases unmatched. The CDR3 nucleotides read TGTGCCACCAGTGATATCGGACAGGGGGCGTCGGATGAGCAGTTCTTC. It yields the protein CATSDIGQGASDEQFF.

This chain connects TRBV5-5 to TRBJ2-7, with TRBD1 identical over 11 bases. Losses at the gene ends were 4 bases for V and 3 bases for J; bases not matched to a gene: 9. The germline V gene has CDR1 SGHKS and CDR2 YYEKEE (reference sequence). The CDR3 extends over 16 amino acids. The chain's CDR3 is CASSTKTGTGGYEQYF. The CDR3 DNA follows: TGTGCCAGCAGCACGAAAACCGGGACAGGGGGCTACGAGCAGTACTTC.

This clonotype was seen more than once but under ten times. The chain is built from TRBV29-1 and TRBJ2-1; 15 bases match TRBD2. There are 15 residues in the CDR3. V gave up 6 bases and J gave up 7 bases; unmatched junction bases: 7. CDR1 is SQVTM, CDR2 ANQGSEA, per germline. The CDR3 is CSVRRTSGGANEQFF. The DNA for the CDR3 is TGCAGCGTGCGAAGGACTAGCGGGGGGGCAAATGAGCAGTTCTTC.

The gene calls are TRBV7-2 and TRBJ2-1; 16 bases agree with TRBD2. J gave up 4 bases and V 6 bases, and 3 bases lay outside the gene matches. The CDR3 is made up of 16 amino acids. Germline V gives CDR1 SGHTA, CDR2 FQGNSA. The CDR3 coding sequence is TGTGCCAGCAGGGGACTAGCGGGAGGGATTTACAATGAGCAGTTCTTC. Translation: CASRGLAGGIYNEQFF.

In this sample, this clonotype turned up many times. Likely a read error: the CDR3 ends without its conserved phenylalanine or tryptophan. The limits of the CDR3 on the DNA are not certain, so only TCRdb's listed CDR3 is given. The chain couples TRBV23-1 to TRBJ2-1. TRBV23-1 is reported as an ORF; its role is uncertain. The CDR3 has 8 amino acids, counting both end residues. The CDR3 loop is CASSPGFD.

This clonotype turned up a few times. The J gene is TRBJ1-5, the V gene TRBV5-1, with D tentatively TRBD1 (5 bases). Germline CDR1 is SGHRS and CDR2 is YFSETQ. Trimming stripped 0 bases from V and 6 bases from J, with 13 bases between. This CDR3 is 15 amino acids long. The CDR3 sequence: CASSLEGAGGQPQHF. The DNA for the CDR3 is TGCGCCAGCAGCTTGGAAGGGGCCGGGGGTCAGCCCCAGCATTTT.

V gene TRBV4-2 combines with J gene TRBJ2-3; either TRBD1 or TRBD2 may fit D (5 bases each). The CDR3 has 17 amino acids. V lost 3 bases and J lost 2, with 18 bases in between. Germline lookup yields CDR1 LGHNA and CDR2 YNFKEQ. This CDR3 reads CASSHLSGPSSTDTQYF. In DNA, the CDR3 is TGTGCCAGCAGCCACCTATCGGGACCCTCGTCCACAGATACGCAGTATTTT.

This clonotype was counted only a few times. V gene TRBV5-1 combines with J gene TRBJ1-1; maybe TRBD1 (5 bases). Germline CDR1 SGHRS, CDR2 YFSETQ. V was shortened by 5 bases and J by 4 bases, with 15 bases between the two germline ends. The CDR3 spans 14 residues. CDR3 residues: CASRTDPVGTEAFF. CDR3 nucleotide sequence: TGCGCCAGCAGGACAGACCCAGTGGGCACTGAAGCTTTCTTT. Full variable domain (rest looked up from reference TRBV5-1 and TRBJ1-1): KAGVTQTPRYLIKTRGQQVTLSCSPISGHRSVSWYQQTPGQGLQFLFEYFSETQRNKGNFPGRFSGRQFSNSRSEMNVSTLELGDSALYLCASRTDPVGTEAFFGQGTRLTVV.

This chain links TRBV11-2 with TRBJ2-7; no clear D. In germline, CDR1 is SGHAT, CDR2 FQNNGV. CDR3 length: 14 amino acids. V lost 1 base to trimming and J lost 5 bases, with 12 bases between them. The CDR3 region is CASSLGVLSNEQYF. In DNA form, the CDR3 reads TGTGCCAGCAGCTTAGGGGTCCTCTCGAACGAGCAGTACTTC.

Written as DNA, the CDR3 is TGTGCCAGCAGTGAACCGGGGGGCCGGGGGCAGCCCCAGCATTTT. Translating gives CASSEPGGRGQPQHF. V gene TRBV6-1 combines with J gene TRBJ1-5, with TRBD1 as a possible D gene (6 bases). With 2 bases removed from V and 7 bases from J, the gap between germline ends came to 15 bases. CDR1 is MNHNS and CDR2 is SASEGT in the germline V gene. The CDR3 contains 15 residues.

This clonotype was recorded only once. With only one base between it and a far larger clone, this is likely a read error. The chain uses TRBV7-8 and TRBJ2-2, with D uncertain. This CDR3 has 11 amino acids. Germline V gives CDR1 SGHVS, CDR2 FQNEAQ. CDR3 in DNA: TGTGCCAGAAGCTTAACCGGGGAGCTGTTTTTT. It yields the protein CARSLTGELFF.